The 21 T cell receptor beta chains reported below all come from one sample, sequenced in a study of radiation and T cells in renal cell carcinoma. Time point noted: blood 4 weeks post-SBRT, at nephrectomy. This sample's treatment: 15 Gy SBRT to primary tumor, nephrectomy 4 weeks later. Profiled with immunoSEQ multiplex PCR; TCRdb holds only in-frame clones, not every one. The sample includes approximately 170,000 clones, 88% seen only once; the top ten take about 10%. The specimen was blood, collected from a patient whose treatment included radiotherapy and nephrectomy. These receptors were collected from a woman aged 45-65 years with renal cell carcinoma.

The chain is built from TRBV29-1 and TRBJ2-5, with D tentatively TRBD1 or TRBD2 (5 bases each). Looked up from germline, CDR1 is SQVTM and CDR2 is ANQGSEA. V lost 6 bases to trimming and J lost 1 base, with 9 bases between them. CDR3 length: 12 amino acids. The CDR3 reads CSVGETQETQYF. The CDR3 bases are TGCAGCGTGGGGGAGACCCAAGAGACCCAGTACTTC. Full variable domain (outside the CDR3, taken from reference TRBV29-1 and TRBJ2-5): SAVISQKPSRDICQRGTSLTIQCQVDSQVTMMFWYRQQPGQSLTLIATANQGSEATYESGFVIDKFPISRPNLTFSTLTVSNMSPEDSSIYLCSVGETQETQYFGPGTRLLVL.

The genes are TRBV5-8 and TRBJ2-1; 11 bases fit TRBD2. The CDR3 loop spans 15 amino acids. With V trimmed by 8 bases and J by 0 bases, 4 bases remained unmatched. Germline CDR1 is SGHTS and CDR2 is YDEGEE. The CDR3 here is CASRTSGLSYNEQFF. The CDR3 bases are TGTGCCAGTCGGACTAGCGGGCTCTCCTACAATGAGCAGTTCTTC.

J is TRBJ2-7 and V is TRBV5-1; no clear D gene. The CDR3 consists of 12 residues. In germline, CDR1 is SGHRS, CDR2 YFSETQ. Trimming shortened V by 0 bases and J by 1 base, and 2 bases separated the two germline ends. CDR3 sequence: CASSLVSYEQYF. CDR3 nucleotide sequence: TGCGCCAGCAGCTTGGTGTCCTACGAGCAGTACTTC.

The V gene is TRBV19, the J gene TRBJ1-4; D gene uncertain. Germline CDR1 LNHDA, CDR2 SQIVND (reference sequence). This CDR3 is 14 amino acids long. The ends were cut back, 1 base at V and 6 bases at J, with 9 bases in the middle. As DNA, the CDR3 is TGTGCCAGTAGTATAGTTACCAGCCATGAAAAACTGTTTTTT. This translates into CASSIVTSHEKLFF.

V is TRBV7-9 and J is TRBJ1-6; D gene unclear. Germline V gene sequence: CDR1 SEHNR, CDR2 FQNEAQ (reference sequence). Trimming removed 2 bases at V and 7 bases at J, with 0 bases between. This CDR3 comprises 11 residues. This CDR3 is CASSLNSPLHF. Here the CDR3 DNA reads TGTGCCAGCAGCTTAAATTCACCCCTCCACTTT. Filled out from reference TRBV7-9 and TRBJ1-6, the complete variable domain reads DTGVSQNPRHKITKRGQNVTFRCDPISEHNRLYWYRQTLGQGPEFLTYFQNEAQLEKSRLLSDRFSAERPKGSFSTLEIQRTEQGDSAMYLCASSLNSPLHFGNGTRLTVT.

This clone was counted a few times. The J gene is TRBJ1-3, the V gene TRBV19; 7 nucleotides agree with TRBD1. The V and J ends lost 11 bases and 0 bases, in that order; junction bases with no gene match: 4. The CDR3 is 13 amino acids. Germline-derived CDR1 and CDR2 are LNHDA and SQIVND (reference sequence). The CDR3 DNA reads TGTGCCGGACAGGCTTCCTCTGGAAACACCATATATTTT. This codes for CAGQASSGNTIYF.

The rearrangement joins TRBV6-5 to TRBJ1-1; TRBD1 might be the D (5 bases). The CDR3 runs 16 residues. Germline CDR1 reads MNHEY; CDR2 reads SVGAGI. Trimming shortened V by 2 bases and J by 4 bases, and 17 bases separated the two germline ends. CDR3 protein: CASSYGMIRGGTEAFF. The CDR3 DNA reads as TGTGCCAGCAGTTACGGTATGATTCGGGGGGGCACTGAAGCTTTCTTT.

The CDR3 reads CASKRRGVQETQYF. Here the CDR3 DNA reads TGTGCCAGCAAACGGCGGGGGGTACAAGAGACCCAGTACTTC. This sequence joins TRBV2 and TRBJ2-5; 8 bases match TRBD2. In germline, CDR1 is SNHLY, CDR2 FYNNEI. V was clipped by 7 bases and J by 2 bases; unmatched bases: 6. The CDR3 extends over 14 amino acids.

The rearrangement links TRBV7-9 to TRBJ2-3, with 12 bases identical to TRBD2. The CDR3 has 16 amino acids. Germline CDR1 reads SEHNR; CDR2 reads FQNEAQ (reference sequence). Losses at the gene ends were 3 bases for V and 0 bases for J; bases not matched to a gene: 1. CDR3 nucleotide sequence: TGTGCCAGCAGCTTGGGGACTAGCGGGAGCACAGATACGCAGTATTTT. It encodes CASSLGTSGSTDTQYF. Looking up the rest from reference TRBV7-9 and TRBJ2-3 gives the full variable domain: DTGVSQNPRHKITKRGQNVTFRCDPISEHNRLYWYRQTLGQGPEFLTYFQNEAQLEKSRLLSDRFSAERPKGSFSTLEIQRTEQGDSAMYLCASSLGTSGSTDTQYFGPGTRLTVL.

The CDR3, as DNA: TGTGCCAGTAGTTTTTCTACGGGGACAGCCGGGGAGCTGTTTTTT. This sequence encodes CASSFSTGTAGELFF. V usage is TRBV19 and J usage is TRBJ2-2, with 7 bases identical to TRBD1. After removal of 5 bases from V and 6 bases from J, the junction contained 9 bases not matched to a gene. Germline CDR1 LNHDA, CDR2 SQIVND (reference sequence). CDR3 length: 15 amino acids.

This clone appeared once. The chain links TRBV7-3 to TRBJ2-2; D not certain. The V end was cut by 6 bases, the J end by 2 bases, with 13 bases between. Per the germline V gene, CDR1 is SGHTA and CDR2 is FQGTGA. This CDR3 contains 15 residues. For the CDR3, the DNA is TGTGCCAGCAGTCCCCTAGGCGGAAACACCGGGGAGCTGTTTTTT. Encoded protein: CASSPLGGNTGELFF.

This chain links TRBV5-1 with TRBJ1-4; 7 bases align to TRBD1. This CDR3 has 19 amino acids. Germline CDR1 and CDR2: SGHRS and YFSETQ. The ends lost 7 bases at V and 0 bases at J; junction bases unmatched: 18. The CDR3 protein is CASGSTRGWPAATNEKLFF. The CDR3 DNA reads TGCGCCAGCGGATCCACCAGGGGGTGGCCCGCGGCAACTAATGAAAAACTGTTTTTT.

The genes are TRBV19 and TRBJ2-1; D unresolved. Germline V gene sequence: CDR1 LNHDA, CDR2 SQIVND (reference sequence). Trimming shortened V by 1 base and J by 2 bases, and 9 bases separated the two germline ends. The CDR3 runs 15 residues. This CDR3 reads CASSIGQAPYNEQFF. The CDR3 nucleotides are TGTGCCAGTAGTATAGGGCAGGCCCCCTACAATGAGCAGTTCTTC.

The table lists this clone with a count of one. The chain couples TRBV19 to TRBJ1-1; D call uncertain. The CDR3 sequence is 13 residues long. Germline V gene sequence: CDR1 LNHDA, CDR2 SQIVND (reference sequence). Trimming cost V 3 bases and J 2 bases, with 7 bases left between them. This chain's CDR3 is CASSIRGNTEAFF. The CDR3 nucleotides read TGTGCCAGTAGTATCCGGGGAAACACTGAAGCTTTCTTT. Variable domain in full (rest from reference TRBV19 and TRBJ1-1): DGGITQSPKYLFRKEGQNVTLSCEQNLNHDAMYWYRQDPGQGLRLIYYSQIVNDFQKGDIAEGYSVSREKKESFPLTVTSAQKNPTAFYLCASSIRGNTEAFFGQGTRLTVV.

The chain joins TRBV28 to TRBJ2-7, with 7 bases aligning to TRBD1. Germline CDR1 MDHEN, CDR2 SYDVKM. Germline trimming cut 2 bases from V and 3 bases from J; bases unmatched to any gene: 4. The CDR3 covers 14 residues. CDR3 nucleotides: TGTGCCAGCAGTTTACCAGGGACAGTCTACGAGCAGTACTTC. Encoded protein: CASSLPGTVYEQYF.

Here the CDR3 reads CAWSERPQDGYTF. The CDR3 bases are TGTGCCTGGAGTGAGAGGCCTCAGGACGGCTACACCTTC. The genes are TRBV30 and TRBJ1-2, with D uncertain. V gave up 1 base and J gave up 8 bases, with 14 bases separating them. CDR1 is GTSNPN, CDR2 SVGIG, per germline (reference sequence). This CDR3 has 13 residues.

This clone occurred once. This sequence joins TRBV4-1 and TRBJ1-4, with D unclear. The CDR3 runs 16 residues. V lost 3 bases, J lost 0 bases, and 11 bases lay in between. The germline V gene has CDR1 MGHRA and CDR2 YSYEKL. CDR3 sequence: CASSQAEGATNEKLFF. For the CDR3, the DNA is TGCGCCAGCAGCCAGGCGGAGGGTGCAACTAATGAAAAACTGTTTTTT.

V and J are TRBV5-4 and TRBJ1-2; D gene uncertain. Germline V gene sequence: CDR1 SGHNT, CDR2 YYREEE (reference sequence). Trimming took 4 bases from V and 5 from J, leaving 18 bases between them. The CDR3 covers 15 residues. The CDR3 reads CASSLDGPRVYGYTF. CDR3 DNA: TGTGCCAGCAGCCTTGACGGCCCCCGCGTTTATGGCTACACCTTC.

The chain employs TRBV6-1 and TRBJ1-3, with D hard to call. The ends were cut back, 4 bases at V and 3 bases at J, with 10 bases in the middle. Germline V gene data show CDR1 as MNHNS and CDR2 as SASEGT. The CDR3 is 14 residues long. In DNA, the CDR3 is TGTGCCAGCAGTGGAGGGATTGTTGGAAACACCATATATTTT. This gives the protein CASSGGIVGNTIYF.

This chain connects TRBV5-6 to TRBJ2-2; no clear D gene. Germline lookup yields CDR1 SGHDT and CDR2 YYEEEE. With 4 bases removed from V and 0 bases from J, the gap between germline ends came to 7 bases. The CDR3 length is 14 residues. CDR3 region: CASSRTANTGELFF. In nucleotides, the CDR3 is TGTGCCAGCAGCCGGACGGCGAACACCGGGGAGCTGTTTTTT.

The CDR3 DNA reads TGTGCCAGCAGCCCTCACCTTGAAATTAACACTGAAGCTTTCTTT. Translation gives CASSPHLEINTEAFF. This chain connects TRBV5-4 to TRBJ1-1, with unresolved D. The V and J ends lost 4 bases and 2 bases respectively, with 15 bases between them. Germline loops: CDR1 SGHNT, CDR2 YYREEE (reference sequence). This CDR3 has 15 amino acids. The full variable domain, completed using reference TRBV5-4 and TRBJ1-1, is ETGVTQSPTHLIKTRGQQVTLRCSSQSGHNTVSWYQQALGQGPQFIFQYYREEENGRGNFPPRFSGLQFPNYSSELNVNALELDDSALYLCASSPHLEINTEAFFGQGTRLTVV.